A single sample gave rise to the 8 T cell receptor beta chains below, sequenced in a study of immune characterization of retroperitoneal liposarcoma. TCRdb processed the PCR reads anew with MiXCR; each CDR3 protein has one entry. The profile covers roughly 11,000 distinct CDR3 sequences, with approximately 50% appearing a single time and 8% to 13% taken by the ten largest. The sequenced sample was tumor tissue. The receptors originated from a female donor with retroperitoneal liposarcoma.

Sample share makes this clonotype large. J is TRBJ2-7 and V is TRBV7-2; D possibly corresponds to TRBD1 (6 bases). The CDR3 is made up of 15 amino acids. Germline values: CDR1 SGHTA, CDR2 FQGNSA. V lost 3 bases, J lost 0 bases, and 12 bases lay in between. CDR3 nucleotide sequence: TGTGCCAGCAGCTTCTTCCGGACAGACTCCTACGAGCAGTACTTC. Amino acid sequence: CASSFFRTDSYEQYF.

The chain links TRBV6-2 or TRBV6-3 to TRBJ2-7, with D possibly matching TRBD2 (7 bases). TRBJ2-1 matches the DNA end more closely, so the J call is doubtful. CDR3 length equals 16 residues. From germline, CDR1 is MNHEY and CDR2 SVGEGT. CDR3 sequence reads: CASSYSGLGGGGEQFF. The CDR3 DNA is TGTGCCAGCAGTTACAGTGGTCTAGGGGGGGGGGGGGAGCAGTTCTTC.

The CDR3 bases are TGTGCCAGCAGCTTAGTATCGACGGCGAAGTGGCAGTACTTC. Translation gives CASSLVSTAKWQYF. The V gene is TRBV7-2, the J gene TRBJ2-1, with D uncertain. Gene TRBJ2-7 matches the end of the DNA better, so the J call may be wrong. The CDR3 is made up of 14 amino acids. CDR1 is SGHTA, CDR2 FQGNSA, per germline.

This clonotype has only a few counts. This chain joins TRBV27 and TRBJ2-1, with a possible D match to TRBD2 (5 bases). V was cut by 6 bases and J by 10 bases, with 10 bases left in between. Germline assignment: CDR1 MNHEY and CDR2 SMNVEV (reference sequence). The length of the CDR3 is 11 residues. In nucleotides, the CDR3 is TGTGCCAGCAGACTAGTGAACGAGCAGTTCTTC. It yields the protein CASRLVNEQFF.

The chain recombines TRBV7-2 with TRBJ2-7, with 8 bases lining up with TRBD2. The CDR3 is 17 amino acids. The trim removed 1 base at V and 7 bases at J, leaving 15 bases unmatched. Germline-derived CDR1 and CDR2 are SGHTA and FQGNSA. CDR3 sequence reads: CASSLGLGTRTYNEQYF. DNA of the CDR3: TGTGCCAGCAGCTTAGGGTTAGGGACTAGGACCTACAATGAGCAGTACTTC.

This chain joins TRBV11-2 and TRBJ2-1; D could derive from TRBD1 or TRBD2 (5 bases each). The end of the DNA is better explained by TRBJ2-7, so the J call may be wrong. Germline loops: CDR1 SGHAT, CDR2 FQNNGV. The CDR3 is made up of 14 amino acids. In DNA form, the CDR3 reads TGTGCCAGCAGCCCCCCGACAGCCAAGCGGGAGCAGTACTTC. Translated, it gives CASSPPTAKREQYF.

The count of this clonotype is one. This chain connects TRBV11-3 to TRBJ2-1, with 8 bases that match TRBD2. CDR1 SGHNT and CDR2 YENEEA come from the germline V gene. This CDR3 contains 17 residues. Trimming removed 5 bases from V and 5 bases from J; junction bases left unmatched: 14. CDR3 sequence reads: CASSPYGSGNTHNEQFF. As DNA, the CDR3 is TGTGCCAGCAGCCCATACGGTAGCGGGAATACCCACAATGAGCAGTTCTTC.

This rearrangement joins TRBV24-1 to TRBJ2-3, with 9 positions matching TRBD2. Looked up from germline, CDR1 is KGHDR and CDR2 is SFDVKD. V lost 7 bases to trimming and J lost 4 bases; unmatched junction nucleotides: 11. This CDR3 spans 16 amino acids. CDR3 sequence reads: CATSGDGGRGPDTQYF. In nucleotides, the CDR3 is TGTGCCACCAGCGGCGATGGCGGGAGGGGGCCAGATACGCAGTATTTT.